This TCR beta chain was obtained from a study of T cells in Graves' hyperthyroidism and ophthalmopathy. In the study overall: Initial diagnosis, before any treatment, was when peripheral blood was collected.

What was amplified from RNA transcripts were TCR beta CDR3 regions. A first-round RT-PCR of the TCR CDR3 used the HTBI primer set. TCRdb independently ran MiXCR on the multiplex PCR reads; one entry per CDR3 protein. The table has 360,000 or so distinct CDR3 sequences, approximately 20% seen once. This clonotype appeared many times. In germline, CDR1 is MGHDK, CDR2 SYGVNS. The CDR3 sequence is 13 residues long. Deletions cut 4 bases from V and 6 bases from J, with 10 bases between. The chain recombines TRBV25-1 with TRBJ2-4; D ambiguous. The sequence came from a woman aged 18-29 years with Graves' hyperthyroidism. Sequencing used blood. The CDR3 loop reads CASSVASGNIQYF. The CDR3 DNA follows: TGTGCCAGCAGTGTAGCCAGTGGAAACATTCAGTACTTC.